The table lists the clone carrying this T cell receptor beta chain with a count of one. The germline CDR1 and CDR2 sequences are LGHDT and YNNKEL (reference sequence). Trimming cost V 1 base and J 2 bases; bases outside gene matches: 9. The CDR3 sequence is 17 residues long. Seattle enrolled patients during active infection and tracked them longitudinally. This entry is derived from a study of blood T cell repertoires in COVID-19. Looking at the study overall: Donors in the United States, Italy and Spain gave samples during acute or convalescent COVID-19. PBMCs, B-cell-depleted T cells, or T cells were the source of the cDNA or gDNA that made up the material.

Per the study methods: Amplification with reference gene primers provided the estimates of nucleated cell counts. TCRdb keeps only in-frame clones here, not all; method: immunoSEQ multiplex PCR. That table gives V, J and clone size, and the DNA gave D and trimming. Seen here are around 160,000 clones, approximately 85% observed once, and the top ten hold roughly 8%. The clonotype originates from a woman aged 60 to 75 with COVID-19, enrolled during active disease. The source material was peripheral blood. J is TRBJ2-5 and V is TRBV3-1 (or the pseudogene TRBV3-2); 8 nucleotides align to TRBD2. The CDR3, as DNA: TGTGCCAGCAGCCAAGCCCTCTATCTAGCGGGTCAAGAGACCCAGTACTTC. It specifies CASSQALYLAGQETQYF.